This TCR beta chain stems from a study of PD-L1 blockade in urothelial cancer. About the study: Blood was tested 3 weeks (second dose) and 6 weeks into treatment. Specimens of blood held a median count of about 150,000 T cells. Findings and limits, study-wide: Tumor-associated blood clones were expanded more by durable-benefit patients at 3 weeks.

CDR3 length: 14 amino acids. V was clipped by 5 bases and J by 3 bases; unmatched bases: 3. Germline assignment: CDR1 SGHTA and CDR2 FQGNSA. As regards this clone: Its specificity is not known.

Stated time point: peripheral blood 6 weeks after treatment start. Sequencing was performed with immunoSEQ multiplex PCR; in TCRdb, only in-frame clones are kept and a portion is missing. The sample records about 120,000 clones, roughly 91% being singletons. The chain combines TRBV7-2 with TRBJ2-7, with TRBD2 matching over 11 bases. The clonotype was recovered from a man aged 55 to 70 with urothelial cancer. Sequenced here: PBMCs, sampled around atezolizumab (anti-PD-L1) treatment. CDR3 residues: CASSLGLADYEQYF. CDR3 nucleotides: TGTGCCAGCAGCCTGGGACTAGCGGACTACGAGCAGTACTTC.